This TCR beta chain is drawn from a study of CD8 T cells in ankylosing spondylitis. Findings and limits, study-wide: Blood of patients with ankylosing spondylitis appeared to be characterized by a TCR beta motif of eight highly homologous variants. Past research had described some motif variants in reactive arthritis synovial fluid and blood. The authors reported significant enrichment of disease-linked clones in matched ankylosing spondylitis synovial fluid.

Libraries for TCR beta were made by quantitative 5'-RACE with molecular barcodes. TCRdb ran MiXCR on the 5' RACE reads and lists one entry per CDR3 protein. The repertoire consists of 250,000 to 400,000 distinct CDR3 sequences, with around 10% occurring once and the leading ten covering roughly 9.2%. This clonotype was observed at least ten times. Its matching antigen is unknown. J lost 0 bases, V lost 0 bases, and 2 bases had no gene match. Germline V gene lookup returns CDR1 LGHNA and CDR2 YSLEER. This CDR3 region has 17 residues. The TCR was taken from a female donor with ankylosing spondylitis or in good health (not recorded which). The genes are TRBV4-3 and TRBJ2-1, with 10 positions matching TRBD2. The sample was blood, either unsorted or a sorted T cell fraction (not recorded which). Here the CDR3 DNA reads TGCGCCAGCAGCCAAGAGGCTAGCGGGAGCTCCTACAATGAGCAGTTCTTC. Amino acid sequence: CASSQEASGSSYNEQFF.